Following are 7 T cell receptor beta chains from one sample sequenced in a study of STAT5B mutations in CD4+ large granular lymphocyte leukemia. Assay used: immunoSEQ multiplex PCR; TCRdb lists only in-frame clones, some missing. The sample lists under 25,000 clones, about 80% occurring once. The sample consisted of CD4+ T cells from blood buffy coats. The receptors originated from a human donor in good health.

This rearrangement joins TRBV19 to TRBJ1-1; possibly TRBD1 for D (5 bases). The CDR3 contains 12 residues. V was pared by 2 bases and J by 8 bases, with 9 bases between. CDR1 and CDR2 from the germline V gene are LNHDA and SQIVND (reference sequence). CDR3 loop: CASSILGQEAFF. The CDR3 DNA reads as TGTGCCAGTAGTATACTAGGACAAGAAGCTTTCTTT.

The gene calls are TRBV6-1 and TRBJ2-7, with D possibly TRBD2 on 6 matching bases. Germline V gene data show CDR1 as MNHNS and CDR2 as SASEGT. The CDR3 consists of 13 residues. V was trimmed by 6 bases and J by 2 bases, leaving 11 bases between them. DNA of the CDR3: TGTGCCAGCAGGGGGACTGCCACCTACGAGCAGTACGTC. Amino acids: CASRGTATYEQYV.

The V and J genes are TRBV28 and TRBJ2-3, with unresolved D. This CDR3 has 15 amino acids. Trimming took off 4 bases at V and 2 bases at J, with 13 bases between the two ends. The V gene's germline CDR1 is MDHEN and CDR2 SYDVKM. CDR3 bases: TGTGCCAGCAGTTCCCCGGGCATTTACACAGATACGCAGTATTTT. It yields the protein CASSSPGIYTDTQYF.

The chain has TRBV7-8 and TRBJ1-6, with D hard to call. The V end was cut by 3 bases, the J end by 0 bases, with 12 bases between. The germline gives CDR1 SGHVS, CDR2 FQNEAQ. CDR3 length: 17 residues. This chain's CDR3 is CASSFPRLSSYNSPLHF. CDR3 sequence (DNA): TGTGCCAGCAGCTTCCCCAGGCTAAGCTCCTATAATTCACCCCTCCACTTT.

This clone was detected a few times. CDR3 in DNA: TGTGCCAGCAGAGGTAGCGCAAGCTCCTACGAGCAGTACGTC. Translated, it gives CASRGSASSYEQYV. The V and J genes are TRBV6-5 and TRBJ2-7, with D possibly matching TRBD2 (5 bases). The CDR3 is 14 residues long. V was pared by 6 bases and J by 0 bases, with 12 bases between. Germline V gives CDR1 MNHEY, CDR2 SVGAGI.

This clone was seen a handful of times. The chain links TRBV28 to TRBJ1-1; 7 bases agree with TRBD1. CDR3 length equals 15 residues. CDR1 is MDHEN and CDR2 is SYDVKM in the germline V gene. The J segment lost 0 bases and the V segment lost 7 bases, leaving 8 bases of the junction unmatched. The CDR3 loop is CASNTQGVMNTEAFF. The DNA for the CDR3 is TGTGCCAGCAATACCCAGGGGGTTATGAACACTGAAGCTTTCTTT. The full variable domain, in which reference TRBV28 and TRBJ1-1 provide the parts outside the CDR3, is DVKVTQSSRYLVKRTGEKVFLECVQDMDHENMFWYRQDPGLGLRLIYFSYDVKMKEKGDIPEGYSVSREKKERFSLILESASTNQTSMYLCASNTQGVMNTEAFFGQGTRLTVV.

This clone was observed a few times. The chain links TRBV6-1 to TRBJ1-2; no reliable D call. Germline V gene lookup returns CDR1 MNHNS and CDR2 SASEGT. This CDR3 is 13 amino acids long. V lost 0 bases to trimming and J lost 4 bases, with 6 bases between them. This CDR3 is CASSEATAYGYTF. The CDR3 coding sequence is TGTGCCAGCAGTGAAGCGACGGCCTATGGCTACACCTTC.